A single sample is the source of the 11 T cell receptor beta chains below, sequenced in a study of cytomegalovirus exposure and HLA in healthy donors. 13 Jbeta primers and 60 Vbeta primers were used for the PCR. TCRdb's copy holds only in-frame clones and misses some; the assay was immunoSEQ multiplex PCR. The profile shows over 30,000 clones, roughly 82% of them singletons. The sequenced sample consisted of PBMCs. These TCRs come from a young woman in good health and CMV-seronegative.

The gene calls are TRBV6-5 and TRBJ2-7; D might be TRBD2 (6 bases). CDR1 and CDR2 (germline): MNHEY, SVGAGI. Trimming removed 4 bases from V and 7 bases from J, with 17 bases in between. The length of the CDR3 is 14 residues. DNA for the CDR3: TGTGCCAGCAGTTCGGAAGGACTTGGGGGGGAGCAGTACTTC. Protein: CASSSEGLGGEQYF.

The chain links TRBV29-1 to TRBJ2-3, with D tentatively TRBD1 (6 bases). In germline, CDR1 is SQVTM, CDR2 ANQGSEA. Trimming removed 6 bases from V and 4 bases from J, with 8 bases in between. This CDR3 has 11 amino acids. The CDR3 loop is CSVRGSDTQYF. The CDR3 nucleotides are TGCAGCGTCAGGGGTTCAGATACGCAGTATTTT.

This rearrangement joins TRBV18 to TRBJ2-1; 8 nucleotides agree with TRBD2. This CDR3 comprises 14 residues. Trimming removed 3 bases from V and 6 bases from J; junction bases left unmatched: 4. CDR1 is KGHSH, CDR2 LQKENI, per germline. Here the CDR3 DNA reads TGTGCCAGCTCACCCGGACTAGCCTCCAATGAGCAGTTCTTC. Protein sequence: CASSPGLASNEQFF.

V gene TRBV19 combines with J gene TRBJ1-1; weak D call: TRBD1 (6 bases). CDR3 length: 16 amino acids. V lost 3 bases to trimming and J lost 1 base, with 15 bases between them. The V gene's germline CDR1 is LNHDA and CDR2 SQIVND (reference sequence). CDR3 nucleotides: TGTGCCAGTAGTATGGCCGGGACAACTCGGAACACTGAAGCTTTCTTT. Protein: CASSMAGTTRNTEAFF.

The chain links TRBV9 to TRBJ2-3, with a tentative D call TRBD2 (6 bases). Trimming cost V 4 bases and J 4 bases, with 19 bases left between them. Germline V gene lookup returns CDR1 SGDLS and CDR2 YYNGEE. The length of the CDR3 is 16 residues. In DNA form, the CDR3 reads TGTGCCAGCAGCCTGGGTCCGGGGACTCCCCCAGATACGCAGTATTTT. This translates into CASSLGPGTPPDTQYF.

The chain recombines TRBV27 with TRBJ1-1; tentatively, D is TRBD1 (6 bases). This CDR3 has 17 amino acids. Germline V CDR1 and CDR2: MNHEY, SMNVEV (reference sequence). The V gene lost 3 bases and the J gene lost 0 bases, with 17 bases spanning the gap. The CDR3 nucleotides read TGTGCCAGCAGTTTTTTGCCAGGGGCTCGTGTGAACACTGAAGCTTTCTTT. Protein product: CASSFLPGARVNTEAFF.

The chain carries TRBV13 and TRBJ2-1; D may be TRBD2 (7 bases). This CDR3 region has 15 residues. V shed 4 bases and J shed 4 bases, with 14 bases lying between them. Germline V gene lookup returns CDR1 PRHDT and CDR2 FYEKMQ (reference sequence). Here the CDR3 reads CASSSQGGLYNEQFF. In nucleotides, the CDR3 is TGTGCCAGCAGCTCACAGGGAGGGCTTTACAATGAGCAGTTCTTC.

The chain combines TRBV10-1 with TRBJ2-7; no definite D call. The CDR3 is 12 amino acids. CDR1 and CDR2 (germline): WNHNN, SYGVQD (reference sequence). With 7 bases removed from V and 3 bases from J, the gap between germline ends came to 10 bases. CDR3: CASIIVVYEQYF. Here the CDR3 DNA reads TGCGCCAGCATAATCGTCGTCTACGAGCAGTACTTC.

This clone was seen only a few times. The V call is TRBV19, the J call TRBJ2-7; maybe TRBD2 (5 bases). This CDR3 contains 13 residues. Germline lookup yields CDR1 LNHDA and CDR2 SQIVND (reference sequence). Trimming left V 5 bases short and J 6 bases short, with 14 bases between. As DNA, the CDR3 is TGTGCCAGTAGTCCTGGACTCAGATCCGAGCAGTACTTC. Translating it yields CASSPGLRSEQYF.

The V call is TRBV28, the J call TRBJ2-3; D is undetermined. This CDR3 is 14 amino acids long. Germline loops: CDR1 MDHEN, CDR2 SYDVKM. V was clipped by 2 bases and J by 4 bases, with 10 bases between them. For the CDR3, the DNA is TGTGCCAGCAGTTTAATTACGGTTGCAGATACGCAGTATTTT. Translating gives CASSLITVADTQYF.

The chain couples TRBV27 to TRBJ2-1; D call uncertain. Trimming took off 4 bases at V and 9 bases at J, with 13 bases between the two ends. Germline V gene data show CDR1 as MNHEY and CDR2 as SMNVEV (reference sequence). The length of the CDR3 is 13 residues. The CDR3, as DNA: TGTGCCAGCAGTTCGCGAACCCCCCGTGAGCAGTTCTTC. Its translation: CASSSRTPREQFF.